A selection of T cell receptor beta chains follows, all from one sample in a study of Graves' ophthalmopathy and Graves' hyperthyroidism. TCRdb re-called the multiplex PCR reads through MiXCR, storing one row per CDR3 protein. The sample comprises 580,000 or so distinct CDR3 sequences, roughly 39% of which are singletons, and about 4% rests with the top ten. Material: peripheral blood or thyroid tissue (not recorded which). The source is an adult man with Graves' hyperthyroidism. The CDR3 runs from the conserved cysteine through the conserved F or W. A D gene is named only where the DNA matches it firmly. Clone size is given for some rows only: seen once, a few or many times, or a class if the clone is expanded.

d_gene | abundance | j_gene | v_gene | CDR3nt | CDR3aa
. | . | TRBJ1-1 | TRBV12-3/TRBV12-4 | TGTGCCAGCAGTACGGACGGACGCTTGAACACTGAAGCTTTCTTT | CASSTDGRLNTEAFF
. | many | TRBJ2-7 | TRBV12-3/TRBV12-4 | TGTGCCAGTGGGGCAGGTTCCTACGAGCAGTACTTC | CASGAGSYEQYF
. | few | TRBJ1-2 | TRBV6-5 | TGTGCCAGCAGTTACCAGGGCGGGGCCTATGGCTACACCTTC | CASSYQGGAYGYTF
. | . | TRBJ2-1 | TRBV11-1 | TGTGCCAGCAGCTTAGAGGGGGGCAGGGACCCCTACAATGAGCAGTTCTTC | CASSLEGGRDPYNEQFF
. | many | TRBJ2-5 | TRBV20-1 | TGCAGTGCCCGGGGAGTGGAGACCCAGTACTTC | CSARGVETQYF
. | many | TRBJ1-1 | TRBV20-1 | TGCAGTGCTAGAGGGACGTTGAACACTGAAGCTTTCTTT | CSARGTLNTEAFF
. | many | TRBJ1-3 | TRBV10-3 | TGTGCCATCAGTGGGGGGTACTCTGGAAACACCATATATTTT | CAISGGYSGNTIYF
. | many | TRBJ2-7 | TRBV29-1 | TGCAGCGTTGGACTAAACTTGGACGAGCAGTACTTC | CSVGLNLDEQYF
. | many | TRBJ1-1 | TRBV12-3/TRBV12-4 | TGTGCCAGCAGGATTACAGGGCGGGACACTGAAGCTTTCTTT | CASRITGRDTEAFF
TRBD2 | few | TRBJ2-7 | TRBV7-9 | TGTGCCAGCAGCTTAGGAAGCGGGAGTTTCAACGAGCAGTACTTC | CASSLGSGSFNEQYF
TRBD2 | . | TRBJ2-1 | TRBV20-1 | TGCAGTGCTAGAGATTGGACTAGAGGCGACAATGAGCAGTTCTTC | CSARDWTRGDNEQFF
. | many | TRBJ1-2 | TRBV7-8 | TGTGCCAGCAGCTTAGATCGTGGGAGCTATGGCTACACCTTC | CASSLDRGSYGYTF
TRBD1 | . | TRBJ1-5 | TRBV20-1 | TGCAGTGCTACTACGACAGGGGGCGGCAATCAGCCCCAGCATTTT | CSATTTGGGNQPQHF
TRBD1 | many | TRBJ1-5 | TRBV20-1 | TGCAGTGCCCGGGGACAGGATAGGCCGAATCAGCCCCAGCATTTT | CSARGQDRPNQPQHF
TRBD1 | once | TRBJ2-7 | TRBV10-2 | TGCGCCAACAGTGAGGGACAGGGCTCCTACGAGCAGTACTTC | CANSEGQGSYEQYF
. | . | TRBJ1-2 | TRBV7-9 | TGTGCCAGCAGCTTACGGGGGGGTGATGACGGCTACACCTTC | CASSLRGGDDGYTF
. | . | TRBJ2-5 | TRBV19 | TGTGCTAGAGATCCAGGCGGGGAGACCCAGTACTTC | CARDPGGETQYF
TRBD1 | many | TRBJ1-2 | TRBV20-1 | TGCAGTGCTAGAGATTGGGTTGGGACAGACTATGGCTACACCTTC | CSARDWVGTDYGYTF
. | many | TRBJ2-7 | TRBV5-4 | TGTGCCAGCAGCTTGGTTTACCGAGGTAACGAGCAGTACTTC | CASSLVYRGNEQYF
. | . | TRBJ2-7 | TRBV20-1 | TGCAGTGCATTAAGAAGAGAGTTGAGCCGGGTGGGTGAGCAGTACTTC | CSALRRELSRVGEQYF
TRBD2 | once | TRBJ2-5 | TRBV7-6 | TGTGCCAGCAGCTTAATGAGCAGCGGGGGTGGAGGAGAGACCCAGTACTTC | CASSLMSSGGGGETQYF
. | many | TRBJ1-1 | TRBV19 | TGTGCCAGTAGTATCCCCCGACAGCCCATGAACACTGAAGCTTTCTTT | CASSIPRQPMNTEAFF
. | . | TRBJ1-6 | TRBV28 | TGTGCCAGCAGTTATATCCCGAAAAGTTCACCCCTCCACTTT | CASSYIPKSSPLHF
TRBD2 | few | TRBJ2-1 | TRBV24-1 | TGTGCCACCAGTGATGTTAGCGGGAGGGCCTACAATGAGCAGTTCTTC | CATSDVSGRAYNEQFF
. | . | TRBJ2-7 | TRBV7-9 | TGTGCCAGCAGCTTAGCTCCGGACGTCGAGCAGTACTTC | CASSLAPDVEQYF
. | few | TRBJ2-1 | TRBV24-1 | TGTGCCACCAGTGATCCTTCATTCCGGGACCAAGGCGATGAGCAGTTCTTC | CATSDPSFRDQGDEQFF
. | . | TRBJ2-5 | TRBV7-7 | TGTGCCAGTGTTTTATCGTCGTACCAAGAGACCCAGTATTTC | CASVLSSYQETQYF
TRBD1 | few | TRBJ2-5 | TRBV6-1 | TGTGCCAGCAGTGAAGCGCTTCGATCGGCCGGGGACAGGGGTCAAGAGACCCAGTACTTC | CASSEALRSAGDRGQETQYF
TRBD1 | many | TRBJ1-1 | TRBV20-1 | TGCAGTGCCAAGACAGGGGGTCCTGGGACTGAAGCTTTCTTT | CSAKTGGPGTEAFF
. | many | TRBJ2-7 | TRBV7-2 | TGTGCCAGCAGCTTACAAAGGGACTCCTACGAGCAGTACTTC | CASSLQRDSYEQYF
TRBD1 | . | TRBJ1-2 | TRBV29-1 | TGCAGTGTAACCGGGACAGGGGATGGCTACACCTTC | CSVTGTGDGYTF
. | many | TRBJ1-1 | TRBV20-1 | TGCAGTGCTAGAGATCCGGCGTCTACCGAAGCTTTCTTT | CSARDPASTEAFF
. | . | TRBJ2-5 | TRBV6-5 | TGTGCCAGCAGTTACTCGGGGGATCTGGAGACCCAGTACTTC | CASSYSGDLETQYF
. | . | TRBJ1-5 | TRBV29-1 | TGTGCCTGGAGTGCAGGATCCTCCAATCAGCCCCAGCATTTT | CAWSAGSSNQPQHF
. | . | TRBJ1-1 | TRBV6-1 | TGTGCCAGCAGCGGGGGGCCAGGGAGAAGCTCTGAAGCTTTCTTT | CASSGGPGRSSEAFF
. | . | TRBJ2-5 | TRBV4-1 | TGCGCCAGCAGCCAAGAGTTGGCAGCGGCGAGACCCGGGCCCGACTTC | CASSQELAAARPGPDF
TRBD1 | . | TRBJ1-1 | TRBV4-1 | TGCGACAGCAGCCAAGTGGGACAGGGGTTCACTGAAGCTTTCTTT | CDSSQVGQGFTEAFF
. | few | TRBJ2-7 | TRBV19 | TGTGCCAGTAGTATAGATCGGGGGAATTTCTACGAGCAGTACTTC | CASSIDRGNFYEQYF
TRBD2 | few | TRBJ2-7 | TRBV7-9 | TGCGCCAGCAGCCAAGCCTCGGGACTAGGAGCGCACGAGCAGTACTTC | CASSQASGLGAHEQYF
TRBD1 | . | TRBJ2-5 | TRBV20-1 | TGCAGTGCTAGAGATAGAAGGACAGGGAATCAGCCCCAGTACTTC | CSARDRRTGNQPQYF
. | once | TRBJ1-4 | TRBV7-8 | TGTGCCAGCAGGGGTCGGGAAGGGTCATTGGTTGGTGAAGAACTGTTTTTT | CASRGREGSLVGEELFF
. | many | TRBJ2-7 | TRBV7-9 | TGTGCCAGCAGCCCCCCTCTTGCAGAGGCCTACGAGCAGTACTTC | CASSPPLAEAYEQYF
TRBD2 | . | TRBJ2-7 | TRBV7-6 | TGTGCCAGCAGCTCGCGACTAGCGCGACAGTACAATGAGCAGTACTTC | CASSSRLARQYNEQYF
TRBD1 | few | TRBJ1-2 | TRBV19 | TGTGCCAGTACCCGGGGGACAGATAAATATGGCTACACCTTC | CASTRGTDKYGYTF
. | few | TRBJ2-1 | TRBV7-9 | TGTGCCAGTTCGTTGGCTGGCGGCTCTGAGCAGTTCTTC | CASSLAGGSEQFF
TRBD1 | many | TRBJ1-1 | TRBV5-6 | TGTGCCAGCAGCTTCGGGACAGAGGGAACTGAAGCTTTCTTT | CASSFGTEGTEAFF
. | . | TRBJ2-7 | TRBV24-1 | TGTGCCACCAGTGATTTGGGACACGACGAGCAGTACTTC | CATSDLGHDEQYF
. | many | TRBJ1-2 | TRBV7-9 | TGTGCCGGCTCGACATCTTATAACTATGGCTACACCTTC | CAGSTSYNYGYTF